One and the same sample provided the 3 T cell receptor beta chains below, sequenced in a study of blood T cell repertoires in COVID-19. The protocol was immunoSEQ multiplex PCR, while the TCRdb copy is restricted to in-frame clones and leaves out a portion. Seen here are 70,000 to 80,000 clones, around 80% observed once, and the top ten hold 11%. Sequenced material: peripheral blood. The receptors stem from a man over 45 with acute or convalescent COVID-19.

Remarks on this clone: This CDR3 is also generated by other DNA sequences in the sample. The chain is built from TRBV11-2 and TRBJ1-1; D not resolved. The germline V gene has CDR1 SGHAT and CDR2 FQNNGV. V lost 3 bases to trimming and J lost 1 base, with 6 bases between them. This CDR3 is 13 amino acids long. The CDR3 DNA is TGTGCCAGCAGCTTGGGCGCGAACACTGAAGCTTTCTTT. Its translation: CASSLGANTEAFF. The full variable domain, with the rest looked up from reference TRBV11-2 and TRBJ1-1, is EAGVAQSPRYKIIEKRQSVAFWCNPISGHATLYWYQQILGQGPKLLIQFQNNGVVDDSQLPKDRFSAERLKGVDSTLKIQPAKLEDSAVYLCASSLGANTEAFFGQGTRLTVV.

This sequence joins TRBV7-2 and TRBJ2-7; the match to TRBD2 covers 9 bases. Per germline, CDR1 SGHTA and CDR2 FQGNSA. The CDR3 spans 16 residues. V lost 5 bases and J lost 2; bases outside the gene matches: 10. Written as DNA, the CDR3 is TGTGCCAGCAGCCTCGCTGGCGGGAGGGCCCCCTACGAGCAGTACTTC. This gives the protein CASSLAGGRAPYEQYF.

The chain couples TRBV5-1 to TRBJ1-4, with a possible D match to TRBD1 (6 bases). The length of the CDR3 is 13 residues. CDR1 and CDR2 from the germline V gene are SGHRS and YFSETQ. With 0 bases removed from V and 7 bases from J, the gap between germline ends came to 7 bases. The DNA for the CDR3 is TGCGCCAGCAGCTTGGGACAGGTTGAAAAACTGTTTTTT. Amino acids: CASSLGQVEKLFF.